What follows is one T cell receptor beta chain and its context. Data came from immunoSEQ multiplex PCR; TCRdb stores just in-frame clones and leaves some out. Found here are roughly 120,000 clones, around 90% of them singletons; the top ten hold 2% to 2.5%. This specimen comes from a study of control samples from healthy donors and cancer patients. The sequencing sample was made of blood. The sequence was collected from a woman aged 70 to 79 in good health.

DNA of the CDR3: TGTGCCAGCAGCCCGGGACACCTGAACACTGAAGCTTTCTTT. Translating gives CASSPGHLNTEAFF. V usage is TRBV7-9 and J usage is TRBJ1-1; D perhaps matches TRBD1 (6 bases). This CDR3 contains 14 residues. V lost 5 bases, J lost 0 bases, and 10 bases lay in between. From germline, CDR1 is SEHNR and CDR2 FQNEAQ (reference sequence).